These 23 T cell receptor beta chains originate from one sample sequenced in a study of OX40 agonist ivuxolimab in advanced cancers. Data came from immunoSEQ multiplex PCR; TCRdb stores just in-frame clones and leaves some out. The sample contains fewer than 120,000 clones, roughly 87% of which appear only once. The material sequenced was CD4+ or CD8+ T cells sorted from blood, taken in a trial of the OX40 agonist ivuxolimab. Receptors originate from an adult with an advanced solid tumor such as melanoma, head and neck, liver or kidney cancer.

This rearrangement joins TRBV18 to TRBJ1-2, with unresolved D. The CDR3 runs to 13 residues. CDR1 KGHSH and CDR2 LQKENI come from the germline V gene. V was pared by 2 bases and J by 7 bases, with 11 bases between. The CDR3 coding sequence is TGTGCCAGCTCACCAGTACCGGAGGGTGGCTACACCTTC. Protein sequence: CASSPVPEGGYTF. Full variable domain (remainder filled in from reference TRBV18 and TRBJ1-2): NAGVMQNPRHLVRRRGQEARLRCSPMKGHSHVYWYRQLPEEGLKFMVYLQKENIIDESGMPKERFSAEFPKEGPSILRIQQVVRGDSAAYFCASSPVPEGGYTFGSGTRLTVV.

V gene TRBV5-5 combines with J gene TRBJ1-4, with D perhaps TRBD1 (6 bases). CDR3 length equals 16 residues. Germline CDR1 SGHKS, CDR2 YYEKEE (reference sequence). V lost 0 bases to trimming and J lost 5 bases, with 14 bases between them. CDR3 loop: CASSLVWTEGNEKLFF. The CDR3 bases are TGTGCCAGCAGCTTGGTCTGGACAGAAGGAAATGAAAAACTGTTTTTT.

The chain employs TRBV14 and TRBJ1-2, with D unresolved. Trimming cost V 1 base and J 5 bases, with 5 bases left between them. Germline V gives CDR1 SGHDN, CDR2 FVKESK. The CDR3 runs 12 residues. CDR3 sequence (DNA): TGTGCCAGCAGCCAAGTCCGATATGGCTACACCTTC. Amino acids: CASSQVRYGYTF.

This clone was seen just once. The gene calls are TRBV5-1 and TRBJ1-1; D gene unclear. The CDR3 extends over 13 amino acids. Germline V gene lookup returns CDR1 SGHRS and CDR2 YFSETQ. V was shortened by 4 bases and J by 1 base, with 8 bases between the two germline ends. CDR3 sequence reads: CASSRDGNTEAFF. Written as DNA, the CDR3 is TGCGCCAGCAGCCGGGATGGGAACACTGAAGCTTTCTTT.

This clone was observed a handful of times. This chain's CDR3 is CASSQGGTGNTIYF. Written as DNA, the CDR3 is TGCGCCAGCAGCCAAGGAGGTACTGGAAACACCATATATTTT. The J gene is TRBJ1-3, the V gene TRBV4-1; no clear D gene. There are 14 residues in the CDR3. Germline CDR1 and CDR2: MGHRA and YSYEKL. Trimming shortened V by 1 base and J by 2 bases, and 6 bases separated the two germline ends.

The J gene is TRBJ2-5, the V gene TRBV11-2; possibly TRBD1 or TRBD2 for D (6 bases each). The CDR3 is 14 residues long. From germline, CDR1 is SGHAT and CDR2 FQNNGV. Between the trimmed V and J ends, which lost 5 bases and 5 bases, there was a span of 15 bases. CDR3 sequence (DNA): TGTGCCAGCAGCCCGAAGGGGGGTTTGGAGACCCAGTACTTC. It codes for CASSPKGGLETQYF. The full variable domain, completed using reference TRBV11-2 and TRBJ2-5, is EAGVAQSPRYKIIEKRQSVAFWCNPISGHATLYWYQQILGQGPKLLIQFQNNGVVDDSQLPKDRFSAERLKGVDSTLKIQPAKLEDSAVYLCASSPKGGLETQYFGPGTRLLVL.

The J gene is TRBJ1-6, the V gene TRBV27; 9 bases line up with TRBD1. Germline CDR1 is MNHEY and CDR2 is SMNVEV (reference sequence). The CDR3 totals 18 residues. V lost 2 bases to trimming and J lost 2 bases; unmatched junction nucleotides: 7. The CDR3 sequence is CASSLRRGQGPYNSPLHF. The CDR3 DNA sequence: TGTGCCAGCAGTTTACGAAGGGGACAGGGCCCCTATAATTCACCCCTCCACTTT.

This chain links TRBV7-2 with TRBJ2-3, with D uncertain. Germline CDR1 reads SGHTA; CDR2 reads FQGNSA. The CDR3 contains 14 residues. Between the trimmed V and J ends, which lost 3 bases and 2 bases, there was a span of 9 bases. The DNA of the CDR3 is TGTGCCAGCAGCTTCCCCACCGCCACAGATACGCAGTATTTT. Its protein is CASSFPTATDTQYF.

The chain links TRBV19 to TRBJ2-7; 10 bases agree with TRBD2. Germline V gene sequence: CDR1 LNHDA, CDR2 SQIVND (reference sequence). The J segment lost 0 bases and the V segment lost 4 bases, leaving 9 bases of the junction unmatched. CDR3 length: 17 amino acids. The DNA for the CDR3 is TGTGCCAGTAGTACTCCCCGGACTAGCGGCAGCTCCTACGAGCAGTACTTC. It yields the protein CASSTPRTSGSSYEQYF.

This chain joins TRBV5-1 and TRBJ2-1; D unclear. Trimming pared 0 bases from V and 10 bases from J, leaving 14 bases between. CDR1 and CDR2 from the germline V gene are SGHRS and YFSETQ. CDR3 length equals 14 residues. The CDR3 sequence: CASSLAATLGEQFF. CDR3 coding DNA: TGCGCCAGCAGCTTGGCCGCGACTCTAGGCGAGCAGTTCTTC.

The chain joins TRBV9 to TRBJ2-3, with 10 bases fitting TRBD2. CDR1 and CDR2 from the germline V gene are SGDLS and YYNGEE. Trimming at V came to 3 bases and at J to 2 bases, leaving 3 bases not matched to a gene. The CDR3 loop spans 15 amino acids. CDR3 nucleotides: TGTGCCAGCAGCGCTAGCGGGAGATACACAGATACGCAGTATTTT. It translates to CASSASGRYTDTQYF.

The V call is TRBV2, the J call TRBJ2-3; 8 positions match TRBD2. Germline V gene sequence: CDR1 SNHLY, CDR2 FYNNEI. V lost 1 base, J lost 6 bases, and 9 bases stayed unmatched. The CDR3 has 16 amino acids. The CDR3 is CASSEGQAGVADTQYF. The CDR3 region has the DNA TGTGCCAGCAGTGAAGGGCAAGCGGGAGTAGCGGATACGCAGTATTTT.

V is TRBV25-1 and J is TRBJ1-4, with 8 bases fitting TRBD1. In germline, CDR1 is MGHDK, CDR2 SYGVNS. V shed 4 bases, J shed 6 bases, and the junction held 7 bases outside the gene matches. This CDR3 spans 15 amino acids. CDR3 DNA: TGTGCCAGCAGTGTCAGGGGGCGCGGATATGAAAAACTGTTTTTT. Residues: CASSVRGRGYEKLFF.

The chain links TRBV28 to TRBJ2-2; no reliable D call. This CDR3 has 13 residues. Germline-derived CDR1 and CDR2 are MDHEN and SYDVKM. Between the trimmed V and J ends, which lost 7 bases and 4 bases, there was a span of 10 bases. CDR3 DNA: TGTGCCAGCACCCCCTCGGGCACCGGGGAGCTGTTTTTT. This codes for CASTPSGTGELFF.

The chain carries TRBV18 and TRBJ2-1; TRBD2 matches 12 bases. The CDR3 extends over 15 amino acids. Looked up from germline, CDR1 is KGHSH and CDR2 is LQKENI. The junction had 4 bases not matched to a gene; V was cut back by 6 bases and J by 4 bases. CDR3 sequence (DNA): TGTGCCAGCTCCCTCGGACTAGCGGGGTACAATGAGCAGTTCTTC. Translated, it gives CASSLGLAGYNEQFF.

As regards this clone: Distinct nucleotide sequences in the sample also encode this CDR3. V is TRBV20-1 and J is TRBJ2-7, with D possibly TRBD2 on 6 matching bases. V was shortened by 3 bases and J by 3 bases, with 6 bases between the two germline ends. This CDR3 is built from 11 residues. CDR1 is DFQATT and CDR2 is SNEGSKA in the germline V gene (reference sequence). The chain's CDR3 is CSASGGYEQYF. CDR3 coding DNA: TGCAGTGCTAGCGGGGGCTACGAGCAGTACTTC.

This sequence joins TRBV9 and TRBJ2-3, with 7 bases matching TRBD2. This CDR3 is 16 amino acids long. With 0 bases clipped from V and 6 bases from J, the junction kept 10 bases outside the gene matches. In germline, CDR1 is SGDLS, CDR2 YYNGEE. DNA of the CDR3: TGTGCCAGCAGCGTAGGTCCCAGCGGGATGGGTGATACGCAGTATTTT. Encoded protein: CASSVGPSGMGDTQYF.

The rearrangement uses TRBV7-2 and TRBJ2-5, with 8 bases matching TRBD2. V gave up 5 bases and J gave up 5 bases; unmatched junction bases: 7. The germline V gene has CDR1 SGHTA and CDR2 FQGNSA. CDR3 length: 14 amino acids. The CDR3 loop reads CASSVPGGGETQYF. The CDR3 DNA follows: TGTGCCAGCAGCGTCCCGGGGGGGGGCGAGACCCAGTACTTC.

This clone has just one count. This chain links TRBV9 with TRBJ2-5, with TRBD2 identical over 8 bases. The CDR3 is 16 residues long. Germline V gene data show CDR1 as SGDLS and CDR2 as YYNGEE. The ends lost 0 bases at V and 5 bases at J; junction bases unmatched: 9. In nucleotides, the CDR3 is TGTGCCAGCAGCGTAGGTCCCAGCGGGAGTGAGGAGACCCAGTACTTC. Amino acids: CASSVGPSGSEETQYF.

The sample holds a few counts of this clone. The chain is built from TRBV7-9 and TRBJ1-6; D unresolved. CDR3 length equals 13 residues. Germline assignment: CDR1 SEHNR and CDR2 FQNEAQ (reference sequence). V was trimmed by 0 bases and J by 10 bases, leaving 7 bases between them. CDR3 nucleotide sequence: TGTGCCAGCAGCTTAGCGCCCGACTCACCCCTCCACTTT. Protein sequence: CASSLAPDSPLHF.

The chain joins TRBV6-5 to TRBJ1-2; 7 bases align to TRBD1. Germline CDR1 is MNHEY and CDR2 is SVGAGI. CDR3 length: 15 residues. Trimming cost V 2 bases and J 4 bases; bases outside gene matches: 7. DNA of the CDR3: TGTGCCAGCAGTTACCCCGACAGGGACGTCTATGGCTACACCTTC. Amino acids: CASSYPDRDVYGYTF.

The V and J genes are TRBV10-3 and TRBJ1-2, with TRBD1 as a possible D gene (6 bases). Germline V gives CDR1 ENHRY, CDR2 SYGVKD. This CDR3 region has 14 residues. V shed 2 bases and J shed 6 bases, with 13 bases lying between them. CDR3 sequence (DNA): TGTGCCATCAGTGAGACGACAGGCCTTGATGGCTACACCTTC. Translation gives CAISETTGLDGYTF.

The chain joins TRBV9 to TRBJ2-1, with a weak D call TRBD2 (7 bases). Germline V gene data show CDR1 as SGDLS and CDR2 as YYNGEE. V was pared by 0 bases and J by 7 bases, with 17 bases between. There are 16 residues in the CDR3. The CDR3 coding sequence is TGTGCCAGCAGCGTAGTAGGAGGGGGAGGGGTGAATGAGCAGTTCTTC. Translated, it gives CASSVVGGGGVNEQFF. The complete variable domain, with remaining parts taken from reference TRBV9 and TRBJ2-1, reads DSGVTQTPKHLITATGQRVTLRCSPRSGDLSVYWYQQSLDQGLQFLIQYYNGEERAKGNILERFSAQQFPDLHSELNLSSLELGDSALYFCASSVVGGGGVNEQFFGPGTRLTVL.